What follows are 18 T cell receptor beta chains derived from one specimen sequenced in a study of cytomegalovirus exposure and HLA in healthy donors. Sequencing used immunoSEQ multiplex PCR; TCRdb keeps in-frame clones, though not all of them. The sample gives about 220,000 clones, around 90% of which show up once; more than 0.85% is in the top ten. Sequencing was done on a sample of PBMCs. These receptors came from a young woman in good health and CMV-seronegative.

This chain links TRBV6-1 with TRBJ1-5, with D tentatively TRBD1 (6 bases). The CDR3 covers 14 residues. Germline V gene data show CDR1 as MNHNS and CDR2 as SASEGT. V was pared by 7 bases and J by 3 bases, with 13 bases between. As DNA, the CDR3 is TGTGCCAGCACAGGGGCCGCCTCCAATCAGCCCCAGCATTTT. Translating it yields CASTGAASNQPQHF.

The chain employs TRBV4-2 and TRBJ2-7, with TRBD1 identical over 10 bases. Germline V gene lookup returns CDR1 LGHNA and CDR2 YNFKEQ. Losses at the gene ends were 0 bases for V and 3 bases for J; bases not matched to a gene: 2. The CDR3 covers 15 residues. The CDR3 sequence: CASSQEWTGGYEQYF. The CDR3 region has the DNA TGTGCCAGCAGCCAAGAATGGACAGGGGGCTACGAGCAGTACTTC.

The V and J genes are TRBV28 and TRBJ1-5; 7 nucleotides agree with TRBD1. Germline CDR1 is MDHEN and CDR2 is SYDVKM. The CDR3 runs to 16 residues. Trimming took 5 bases from V and 4 from J; bases not matched to a gene: 11. The CDR3 loop is CASSERGTAKNQPQHF. In DNA, the CDR3 is TGTGCCAGCAGTGAAAGGGGGACAGCCAAAAATCAGCCCCAGCATTTT.

This clone was seen just once. The V call is TRBV29-1, the J call TRBJ1-2; D might be TRBD1 (5 bases). This CDR3 is 15 amino acids long. The V gene's germline CDR1 is SQVTM and CDR2 ANQGSEA. Between the trimmed V and J ends, which lost 5 bases and 5 bases, there was a span of 21 bases. This CDR3 reads CSVSDSSIRAYGYTF. CDR3 DNA: TGCAGCGTTTCTGACAGCTCGATCAGAGCTTATGGCTACACCTTC. Based on the CDR3 plus reference TRBV29-1 and TRBJ1-2, the full variable domain is SAVISQKPSRDICQRGTSLTIQCQVDSQVTMMFWYRQQPGQSLTLIATANQGSEATYESGFVIDKFPISRPNLTFSTLTVSNMSPEDSSIYLCSVSDSSIRAYGYTFGSGTRLTVV.

The CDR3 DNA sequence: TGTGCCAGCAGCCCATTAGCGGGTGACTCCTACGAGCAGTACTTC. It specifies CASSPLAGDSYEQYF. V and J are TRBV2 and TRBJ2-7; 7 nucleotides agree with TRBD2. Germline values: CDR1 SNHLY, CDR2 FYNNEI. J lost 0 bases, V lost 6 bases, and 8 bases had no gene match. There are 15 residues in the CDR3. The complete variable domain, with remaining parts taken from reference TRBV2 and TRBJ2-7, reads EPEVTQTPSHQVTQMGQEVILRCVPISNHLYFYWYRQILGQKVEFLVSFYNNEISEKSEIFDDQFSVERPDGSNFTLKIRSTKLEDSAMYFCASSPLAGDSYEQYFGPGTRLTVT.

V is TRBV2 and J is TRBJ1-3; tentatively, D is TRBD1 (6 bases). V was clipped by 11 bases and J by 2 bases, with 10 bases between them. Germline V lookup: CDR1 SNHLY, CDR2 FYNNEI. CDR3 length equals 12 residues. CDR3 nucleotides: TGTGCCTCCCAGGGGACTGGAAACACCATATATTTT. Its protein product is CASQGTGNTIYF.

J is TRBJ2-7 and V is TRBV6-5, with TRBD1 as a possible D gene (6 bases). Trimming pared 0 bases from V and 2 bases from J, leaving 11 bases between. CDR3 length equals 15 residues. Germline CDR1 MNHEY, CDR2 SVGAGI. The chain's CDR3 is CASSYSADRTYEQYF. CDR3 in DNA: TGTGCCAGCAGTTACTCAGCGGACAGAACCTACGAGCAGTACTTC.

The chain uses TRBV6-5 and TRBJ2-7; weak D call: TRBD2 (5 bases). Germline V lookup: CDR1 MNHEY, CDR2 SVGAGI. The CDR3 length is 14 residues. V was cut by 0 bases and J by 5 bases, with 11 bases left in between. The CDR3 sequence: CASSYSSFGNEQYF. DNA of the CDR3: TGTGCCAGCAGTTACTCGAGTTTCGGGAACGAGCAGTACTTC.

The chain combines TRBV25-1 with TRBJ2-7, with 9 bases matching TRBD2. This CDR3 is built from 15 residues. V lost 2 bases to trimming and J lost 6 bases; unmatched junction nucleotides: 8. Per the germline V gene, CDR1 is MGHDK and CDR2 is SYGVNS. CDR3 sequence (DNA): TGTGCCAGCAGTGAAGTGAGGCGGGAGGGCCGCGAGCAGTACTTC. Translation gives CASSEVRREGREQYF.

This chain joins TRBV7-8 and TRBJ1-6; possible D gene TRBD1, 6 bases. Deletions cut 10 bases from V and 8 bases from J, with 21 bases between. Germline V gene data show CDR1 as SGHVS and CDR2 as FQNEAQ. The CDR3 loop spans 15 amino acids. CDR3 nucleotides: TGTGCCACAGCACTCGGGGGGCGTCTCGATTCACCCCTCCACTTT. This sequence encodes CATALGGRLDSPLHF.

The V call is TRBV30, the J call TRBJ1-5; D might be TRBD1 (6 bases). Germline lookup yields CDR1 GTSNPN and CDR2 SVGIG (reference sequence). The CDR3 runs 13 residues. V lost 3 bases and J lost 4, with 10 bases in between. The CDR3 region has the DNA TGTGCCTGGAGGGGAGGGACAAATCAGCCCCAGCATTTT. This gives the protein CAWRGGTNQPQHF.

The gene calls are TRBV15 and TRBJ1-1; possibly TRBD1 for D (6 bases). This CDR3 region has 15 residues. Germline loops: CDR1 LNHNV, CDR2 YYDKDF (reference sequence). V was trimmed by 0 bases and J by 0 bases, leaving 8 bases between them. This CDR3 reads CATSREGALNTEAFF. DNA of the CDR3: TGTGCCACCAGCAGAGAGGGGGCCTTGAACACTGAAGCTTTCTTT.

The gene calls are TRBV30 and TRBJ2-4, with D unresolved. Trimming cost V 4 bases and J 0 bases, with 7 bases left between them. This CDR3 comprises 13 residues. CDR1 GTSNPN and CDR2 SVGIG come from the germline V gene (reference sequence). The CDR3 DNA is TGTGCCTGGAAAGCCTTAGCCAAAAACATTCAGTACTTC. This sequence encodes CAWKALAKNIQYF.

The rearrangement links TRBV18 to TRBJ2-7; no reliable D call. The CDR3 covers 14 residues. V was trimmed by 5 bases and J by 3 bases, leaving 14 bases between them. The germline V gene has CDR1 KGHSH and CDR2 LQKENI. This CDR3 is CASSGALTFYEQYF. The CDR3 region has the DNA TGTGCCAGCTCAGGTGCCTTAACTTTCTACGAGCAGTACTTC.

The chain has TRBV19 and TRBJ1-1; 11 bases fit TRBD1. The CDR3 loop spans 18 amino acids. Trimming at V came to 3 bases and at J to 0 bases, leaving 9 bases not matched to a gene. The germline V gene has CDR1 LNHDA and CDR2 SQIVND (reference sequence). CDR3 nucleotide sequence: TGTGCCAGTAGTATGGATTCCGGGACAGGGGGGATGAACACTGAAGCTTTCTTT. This codes for CASSMDSGTGGMNTEAFF.

The J gene is TRBJ2-5, the V gene TRBV6-4; 11 nucleotides agree with TRBD2. The J segment lost 4 bases and the V segment lost 6 bases, leaving 1 base of the junction unmatched. CDR1 MRHNA and CDR2 SNTAGT come from the germline V gene. The CDR3 runs to 13 residues. The DNA of the CDR3 is TGTGCCAGCAGCGGACTAGCGGGAGAGACCCAGTACTTC. Translation gives CASSGLAGETQYF.

In this sample, this clone turned up once. V is TRBV5-1 and J is TRBJ1-2, with no clear D. V lost 2 bases and J lost 4, with 9 bases in between. This CDR3 is 13 amino acids long. Germline lookup yields CDR1 SGHRS and CDR2 YFSETQ. The CDR3 DNA follows: TGCGCCAGCAGCTTCCCCGGTGGCTATGGCTACACCTTC. This translates into CASSFPGGYGYTF.

This chain joins TRBV4-1 and TRBJ2-2, with 8 bases fitting TRBD1. V shed 4 bases and J 7 bases; nucleotides not matched to a gene: 8. The CDR3 runs to 15 residues. Germline CDR1 MGHRA, CDR2 YSYEKL. CDR3 bases: TGCGCCAGCAGCCTTGCAGGGGGCGTTGTCGGGGAGCTGTTTTTT. Its protein product is CASSLAGGVVGELFF.